Below, 18 T cell receptor beta chains from the same sample are listed, as sequenced in a study of CD8 T cells in Susac syndrome (dated by TCRdb to between 2018 and 2021). The library was obtained by the immunoSEQ multiplex PCR assay. RNA was extracted with the RNeasy kit and about 0.5 to 1 ug was reverse transcribed using random hexamers. TCRdb passed the public sequencing reads through fastp at Q25 and MiXCR, retaining productive beta sequences. One record per CDR3 amino acid sequence lists the most common genes and DNA. The sample table records some 150,000 distinct CDR3 sequences; 90% to 95% of these occur just once. The ten largest account for around 0.29% of the sample. Sequencing was carried out using CD8+ T cells from PBMCs. The receptors come from a human donor in good health.

V and J are TRBV15 and TRBJ2-1, with 10 bases matching TRBD2. Germline loops: CDR1 LNHNV, CDR2 YYDKDF (reference sequence). The CDR3 is made up of 15 amino acids. The V gene end was trimmed by 5 bases and the J gene end by 6 bases; junction bases not matched to a gene: 7. CDR3 nucleotide sequence: TGTGCCACCAGCGGGAGCGGGAGGGCCAGCAATGAGCAGTTCTTC. Protein sequence: CATSGSGRASNEQFF. Complete variable domain (other parts from reference TRBV15 and TRBJ2-1): DAMVIQNPRYQVTQFGKPVTLSCSQTLNHNVMYWYQQKSSQAPKLLFHYYDKDFNNEADTPDNFQSRRPNTSFCFLDIRSPGLGDTAMYLCATSGSGRASNEQFFGPGTRLTVL.

This clonotype was seen only a few times. V and J are TRBV29-1 and TRBJ2-3, with D unclear. Per germline, CDR1 SQVTM and CDR2 ANQGSEA. This CDR3 contains 10 residues. V was cut by 6 bases and J by 4 bases, with 5 bases left in between. The chain's CDR3 is CSVRSDTQYF. CDR3 bases: TGCAGCGTCCGATCAGATACGCAGTATTTT.

The V call is TRBV13, the J call TRBJ2-1; no firm D call. The germline V gene encodes CDR1 PRHDT and CDR2 FYEKMQ (reference sequence). V was shortened by 1 base and J by 6 bases, with 7 bases between the two germline ends. CDR3 length equals 13 residues. The CDR3, as DNA: TGTGCCAGCAGCTTAGACGGGTCCAATGAGCAGTTCTTC. Its protein is CASSLDGSNEQFF.

This clonotype was seen a single time. This chain connects TRBV20-1 to TRBJ2-1; 10 positions match TRBD2. This CDR3 has 16 amino acids. CDR1 is DFQATT and CDR2 is SNEGSKA in the germline V gene (reference sequence). The V and J ends lost 0 bases and 7 bases, in that order; junction bases with no gene match: 9. The DNA for the CDR3 is TGCAGTGCTAGAGATCCCAGCGGGAGGGCCAGGAATGAGCAGTTCTTC. Encoded protein: CSARDPSGRARNEQFF.

The chain recombines TRBV2 with TRBJ1-2; no definite D call. Trimming stripped 4 bases from V and 2 bases from J, with 14 bases between. Germline assignment: CDR1 SNHLY and CDR2 FYNNEI. This CDR3 is 15 amino acids long. The chain's CDR3 is CASSARVGENYGYTF. The CDR3 DNA reads TGTGCCAGCAGTGCCCGGGTCGGGGAAAACTATGGCTACACCTTC.

This chain connects TRBV12-3 or TRBV12-4 to TRBJ2-1; D is undetermined. The CDR3 is 13 residues long. V was trimmed by 3 bases and J by 0 bases, leaving 3 bases between them. The CDR3 protein is CASSFTSYNEQFF. The CDR3 coding sequence is TGTGCCAGCAGTTTCACCTCCTACAATGAGCAGTTCTTC.

The chain is built from TRBV27 and TRBJ1-2; no reliable D call. Germline lookup yields CDR1 MNHEY and CDR2 SMNVEV (reference sequence). V was pared by 5 bases and J by 4 bases, with 11 bases between. The CDR3 sequence is 13 residues long. DNA for the CDR3: TGTGCCAGCAGTCCTCTCGGCGGCTATGGCTACACCTTC. This encodes CASSPLGGYGYTF.

The V call is TRBV6-5, the J call TRBJ2-1, with TRBD2 identical over 7 bases. Germline V gives CDR1 MNHEY, CDR2 SVGAGI. This CDR3 spans 15 amino acids. After removal of 4 bases from V and 3 bases from J, the junction contained 6 bases not matched to a gene. The CDR3 here is CASSFTGGYYNEQFF. DNA for the CDR3: TGTGCCAGCAGTTTTACGGGAGGCTACTACAATGAGCAGTTCTTC.

This chain uses TRBV9 with TRBJ2-5; D possibly corresponds to TRBD2 (6 bases). V lost 3 bases and J 1 base, leaving 13 bases between the germline ends. Germline lookup yields CDR1 SGDLS and CDR2 YYNGEE. This CDR3 contains 15 residues. The CDR3 nucleotides are TGTGCCAGCAGCGAGTGGGGGACTCTCCAAGAGACCCAGTACTTC. Translated, it gives CASSEWGTLQETQYF.

The chain carries TRBV20-1 and TRBJ2-1; 10 nucleotides align to TRBD2. Germline CDR1 and CDR2: DFQATT and SNEGSKA (reference sequence). V lost 6 bases and J lost 3; bases outside the gene matches: 17. There are 18 residues in the CDR3. The CDR3: CSARGREAAGGFYNEQFF. As DNA, the CDR3 is TGCAGTGCCCGCGGACGAGAGGCAGCGGGAGGGTTCTACAATGAGCAGTTCTTC.

This clonotype was seen more than once but under ten times. CDR3 DNA: TGTGCCAGCAGTTTTGGTGACACCTACGAGCAGTACTTC. Translation: CASSFGDTYEQYF. The chain joins TRBV27 to TRBJ2-7; D is uncertain. V shed 3 bases and J shed 2 bases, with 8 bases lying between them. The CDR3 contains 13 residues. CDR1 and CDR2 (germline): MNHEY, SMNVEV (reference sequence).

The V gene is TRBV9, the J gene TRBJ2-3; a possible D gene is TRBD1 (7 bases). V lost 5 bases to trimming and J lost 3 bases, with 16 bases between them. The CDR3 has 15 residues. Germline CDR1 and CDR2: SGDLS and YYNGEE. The CDR3 bases are TGTGCCAGCAGTGCGGGACAGTCTCAGACAGATACGCAGTATTTT. It codes for CASSAGQSQTDTQYF.

The chain employs TRBV6-5 and TRBJ2-5; the D is unclear. V dropped 2 bases and J dropped 5 bases, with 3 bases sitting between them. Germline lookup yields CDR1 MNHEY and CDR2 SVGAGI. CDR3 length: 11 amino acids. CDR3 loop: CASSYDETQYF. The CDR3 DNA reads TGTGCCAGCAGTTACGACGAGACCCAGTACTTC.

The CDR3 coding sequence is TGCAGTGCTAGAGATCGGGAGGAAATCGTCTCCAATGAGCAGTTCTTC. The encoded protein is CSARDREEIVSNEQFF. The rearrangement joins TRBV20-1 to TRBJ2-1; 7 bases are a match to TRBD2. The germline CDR1 and CDR2 sequences are DFQATT and SNEGSKA (reference sequence). The CDR3 extends over 16 amino acids. V shed 0 bases and J 6 bases; nucleotides not matched to a gene: 11.

This chain uses TRBV6-1 with TRBJ1-1; D is possibly TRBD1 (6 bases). V lost 6 bases to trimming and J lost 6 bases, with 23 bases between them. The CDR3 covers 16 residues. In germline, CDR1 is MNHNS, CDR2 SASEGT. In nucleotides, the CDR3 is TGTGCCAGCAGACCCTTGATAAGGGGGAGAGTCCCTGAAGCTTTCTTT. Its translation is CASRPLIRGRVPEAFF.

This chain uses TRBV27 with TRBJ2-7, with D perhaps matching TRBD2 (5 bases). The germline V and J ends were trimmed by 6 bases and 2 bases, with 11 bases remaining between them. Germline assignment: CDR1 MNHEY and CDR2 SMNVEV (reference sequence). This CDR3 has 13 amino acids. The CDR3 sequence: CASSMGVPYEQYF. DNA of the CDR3: TGTGCCAGCAGCATGGGAGTCCCCTACGAGCAGTACTTC.

V is TRBV7-6 and J is TRBJ2-3; D possibly corresponds to TRBD2 (6 bases). V was shortened by 3 bases and J by 1 base, with 11 bases between the two germline ends. The CDR3 is made up of 15 amino acids. From germline, CDR1 is SGHVS and CDR2 FNYEAQ. CDR3 residues: CASSFSPSGTDTQYF. CDR3 in DNA: TGTGCCAGCAGCTTCAGTCCTAGCGGCACAGATACGCAGTATTTT.

The rearrangement joins TRBV6-4 to TRBJ2-1, with 7 nucleotides matching TRBD1. Per the germline V gene, CDR1 is MRHNA and CDR2 is SNTAGT. V gave up 8 bases and J gave up 7 bases; unmatched junction bases: 11. This CDR3 has 14 residues. The DNA of the CDR3 is TGTGCCAGCGCCGAGGGGGACAGTTCAAATGAGCAGTTCTTC. Encoded protein: CASAEGDSSNEQFF.